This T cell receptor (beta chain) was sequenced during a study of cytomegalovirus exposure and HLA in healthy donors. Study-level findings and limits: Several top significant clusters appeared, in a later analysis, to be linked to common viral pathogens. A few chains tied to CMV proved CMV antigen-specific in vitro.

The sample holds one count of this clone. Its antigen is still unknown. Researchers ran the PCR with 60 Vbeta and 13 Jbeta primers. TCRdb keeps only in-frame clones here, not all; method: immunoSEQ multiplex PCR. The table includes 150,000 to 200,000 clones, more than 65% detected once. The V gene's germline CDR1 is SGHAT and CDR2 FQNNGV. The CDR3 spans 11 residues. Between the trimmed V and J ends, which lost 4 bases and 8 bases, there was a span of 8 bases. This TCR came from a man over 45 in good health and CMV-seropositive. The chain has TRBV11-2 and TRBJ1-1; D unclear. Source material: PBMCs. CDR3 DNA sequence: TGTGCCAGCAGCTGGAGGAGCGAAGCTTTCTTT. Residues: CASSWRSEAFF. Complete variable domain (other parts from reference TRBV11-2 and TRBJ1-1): EAGVAQSPRYKIIEKRQSVAFWCNPISGHATLYWYQQILGQGPKLLIQFQNNGVVDDSQLPKDRFSAERLKGVDSTLKIQPAKLEDSAVYLCASSWRSEAFFGQGTRLTVV.